This is a list of T cell receptor beta chains from one sample in a study of blood T cell repertoires in COVID-19. Clones were sequenced by immunoSEQ multiplex PCR, and TCRdb holds only the in-frame ones, with some missing. Among tens of thousands of clones listed, 70% to 85% were seen once. Sequencing was done on a sample of peripheral blood. These receptor sequences come from an older man with active COVID-19. Both conserved end residues are part of each CDR3. Fields, in order: CDR3 length, D gene, clone size, V gene, J gene, CDR3 DNA, CDR3 protein. A D gene is named only where the DNA matches it firmly. The size entry is marked missing in some rows and otherwise reads once, few, many or a size class.

cdr3_length: 14
d_call: TRBD1
clone_size: .
v_call: TRBV5-5
j_call: TRBJ1-4
cdr3_nt: TGTGCCAGCAGCTTCCTACAGGGGCGTGAAAAACTGTTTTTT
cdr3_aa: CASSFLQGREKLFF

cdr3_length: 14
d_call: TRBD1
clone_size: few
v_call: TRBV6-5
j_call: TRBJ1-3
cdr3_nt: TGTGCCAGCAGTTACCGGGACAGGGGAAACACCATATATTTT
cdr3_aa: CASSYRDRGNTIYF

cdr3_length: 14
d_call: TRBD2
clone_size: .
v_call: TRBV6-5
j_call: TRBJ2-5
cdr3_nt: TGTGCCAGCACCCGGGGGGGGGTTAGGGAGACCCAGTACTTC
cdr3_aa: CASTRGGVRETQYF

cdr3_length: 15
d_call: .
clone_size: once
v_call: TRBV20-1
j_call: TRBJ2-7
cdr3_nt: TGCAGTGCTAGTAAGGTTAGTCCAGGTTCGAGCGAGCAGTACTTC
cdr3_aa: CSASKVSPGSSEQYF

cdr3_length: 15
d_call: TRBD1
clone_size: .
v_call: TRBV7-2
j_call: TRBJ2-1
cdr3_nt: TGTGCCAGCAGCTTGGACGGGACAGCCTACAATGAGCAGTTCTTC
cdr3_aa: CASSLDGTAYNEQFF

cdr3_length: 15
d_call: TRBD2
clone_size: .
v_call: TRBV6-6
j_call: TRBJ2-2
cdr3_nt: TGTGCCAGCAGACCAGGACTAGCAGTAACCGGGGAGCTGTTTTTT
cdr3_aa: CASRPGLAVTGELFF

cdr3_length: 17
d_call: TRBD2
clone_size: .
v_call: TRBV7-2
j_call: TRBJ2-3
cdr3_nt: TGTGCCAGCAGCTTAGGACTAGCGGGGGGCAACACAGATACGCAGTATTTT
cdr3_aa: CASSLGLAGGNTDTQYF

cdr3_length: 15
d_call: TRBD2
clone_size: .
v_call: TRBV6-5
j_call: TRBJ2-3
cdr3_nt: TGTGCCAGCAGTTATAGCGGGAGCAGCACAGATACGCAGTATTTT
cdr3_aa: CASSYSGSSTDTQYF

cdr3_length: 13
d_call: .
clone_size: .
v_call: TRBV30
j_call: TRBJ2-5
cdr3_nt: TGTGCCCTGGACTCAACTTCACAAGAGACCCAGTACTTC
cdr3_aa: CALDSTSQETQYF

cdr3_length: 15
d_call: TRBD2
clone_size: .
v_call: TRBV18
j_call: TRBJ2-1
cdr3_nt: TGTGCCAGCTCACCAAGCGGGATCTCCTACAATGAGCAGTTCTTC
cdr3_aa: CASSPSGISYNEQFF

cdr3_length: 15
d_call: TRBD1
clone_size: .
v_call: TRBV9
j_call: TRBJ2-5
cdr3_nt: TGTGCCAGCAGCGTAGTCGCAGGGGGCGTCGAGACCCAGTACTTC
cdr3_aa: CASSVVAGGVETQYF

cdr3_length: 17
d_call: .
clone_size: .
v_call: TRBV5-5
j_call: TRBJ1-1
cdr3_nt: TGTGCCAGCAGCTTGGTAAGCTCCCTTTATACGCGCACTGAAGCTTTCTTT
cdr3_aa: CASSLVSSLYTRTEAFF

cdr3_length: 13
d_call: TRBD2
clone_size: .
v_call: TRBV6-5
j_call: TRBJ2-7
cdr3_nt: TGTGCCACCTCGCGGGAGACAAACTACGAGCAGTACTTC
cdr3_aa: CATSRETNYEQYF

cdr3_length: 17
d_call: TRBD1
clone_size: .
v_call: TRBV5-1
j_call: TRBJ2-2
cdr3_nt: TGCGCCAGCAGCACTCCATGGACAGGGTCGGGGACCGGGGAGCTGTTTTTT
cdr3_aa: CASSTPWTGSGTGELFF

cdr3_length: 15
d_call: TRBD1
clone_size: .
v_call: TRBV14
j_call: TRBJ1-3
cdr3_nt: TGTGCCAGCAGCCGTGACAGGGGGCGGCGAAACACCATATATTTT
cdr3_aa: CASSRDRGRRNTIYF

cdr3_length: 21
d_call: .
clone_size: .
v_call: TRBV21-1
j_call: TRBJ1-3
cdr3_nt: TGTGCCAGCAGCAAAACTAAGGATCTCGACAGGTCCCTAATCTCTGGAAACACCATATATTTT
cdr3_aa: CASSKTKDLDRSLISGNTIYF

cdr3_length: 16
d_call: TRBD1
clone_size: .
v_call: TRBV5-1
j_call: TRBJ2-3
cdr3_nt: TGCGCCAGCAGCTGGGGGACAGGTCAAAGCGGGGATACGCAGTATTTT
cdr3_aa: CASSWGTGQSGDTQYF

cdr3_length: 16
d_call: .
clone_size: .
v_call: TRBV3-1/TRBV3-2
j_call: TRBJ1-2
cdr3_nt: TGTGCCAGCAGCCAAGATCAAGTAGCAGGGATCTATGGCTACACCTTC
cdr3_aa: CASSQDQVAGIYGYTF

cdr3_length: 14
d_call: TRBD1
clone_size: .
v_call: TRBV18
j_call: TRBJ1-6
cdr3_nt: TGTGCCAGCTCACGGGACAGTCAAAATTCACCCCTCCACTTT
cdr3_aa: CASSRDSQNSPLHF

cdr3_length: 14
d_call: .
clone_size: .
v_call: TRBV7-6
j_call: TRBJ2-1
cdr3_nt: TGTGCCAGCAGCTCGGGAGAGCGAGATAATGAGCAGTTCTTC
cdr3_aa: CASSSGERDNEQFF

cdr3_length: 16
d_call: TRBD1
clone_size: .
v_call: TRBV5-1
j_call: TRBJ1-1
cdr3_nt: TGCGCCAGCAGCTTGGGGGCGACAGGGGTGGAGACTGAAGCTTTCTTT
cdr3_aa: CASSLGATGVETEAFF

cdr3_length: 15
d_call: TRBD1
clone_size: .
v_call: TRBV6-6
j_call: TRBJ1-3
cdr3_nt: TGTGCCAGCAGGGGGGACAGGGTGCCTGGAAACACCATATATTTT
cdr3_aa: CASRGDRVPGNTIYF

cdr3_length: 12
d_call: .
clone_size: .
v_call: TRBV9
j_call: TRBJ1-2
cdr3_nt: TGTGCCAGCAGCGTAGCTAACTTACCCTACACCTTC
cdr3_aa: CASSVANLPYTF

cdr3_length: 12
d_call: .
clone_size: .
v_call: TRBV6-6
j_call: TRBJ2-1
cdr3_nt: TGTGCCAGCAGTACCCGGTTCAATGAGCAGTTCTTC
cdr3_aa: CASSTRFNEQFF

cdr3_length: 15
d_call: TRBD1
clone_size: .
v_call: TRBV2
j_call: TRBJ1-4
cdr3_nt: TGTGCCAGCAGGACTTGGACAGGGACTAATGAAAAACTGTTTTTT
cdr3_aa: CASRTWTGTNEKLFF